Shown below are 4 T cell receptor beta chains from a single sample sequenced in a study of healthy donors' naive CD4 and CD8 T cells. Each TCR library used 500 ng of total RNA and a linear amplification protocol. TCRdb analysed the reads with MiXCR anew, one entry per CDR3 protein. This table holds about 180,000 distinct CDR3 sequences, around three quarters found once. The specimen sequenced was naive CD4+ and CD8+ T cells sorted from blood, pooled from several donors. The receptors originated from a pool of human donors in good health; the sample pools cells from several healthy donors.

Notes on this clonotype: Its ends do not fully match the called genes, so a read error is possible. The V and J genes are TRBV7-2 and TRBJ1-1, with D perhaps TRBD1 (5 bases). The CDR3 spans 14 residues. Germline V lookup: CDR1 SGHTA, CDR2 FQGNSA. The CDR3 spells CASTLDQGRFQAFF. Written as DNA, the CDR3 is TGTGCCAGCACCTTAGATCAGGGCCGCTTTCAAGCTTTCTTT.

The chain has TRBV30 and TRBJ1-2, with unresolved D. The CDR3 extends over 13 amino acids. CDR1 is GTSNPN and CDR2 is SVGIG in the germline V gene (reference sequence). V was cut by 0 bases and J by 4 bases, with 9 bases left in between. The CDR3 nucleotides are TGTGCCTGGAGTGTTTGGGGTTCCTATGGCTACACCTTC. Its translation: CAWSVWGSYGYTF.

This clonotype came up a few times. CDR3 sequence reads: CASVPGRHLQNEQFF. CDR3 DNA: TGTGCCAGTGTCCCGGGTAGGCACTTACAGAATGAGCAGTTCTTC. The J gene is TRBJ2-1, the V gene TRBV19; D is ambiguous. Between the trimmed V and J ends, which lost 8 bases and 7 bases, there was a span of 21 bases. Germline V gene data show CDR1 as LNHDA and CDR2 as SQIVND (reference sequence). The CDR3 contains 15 residues.

The rearrangement links TRBV6-2 or TRBV6-3 to TRBJ2-2, with TRBD1 matching over 9 bases. Trimming cost V 7 bases and J 6 bases; bases outside gene matches: 9. This CDR3 has 15 residues. Looked up from germline, CDR1 is MNHEY and CDR2 is SVGEGT. As DNA, the CDR3 is TGTGCCAGCAATACCCGGGACAGGGTAGCCGGGGAGCTGTTTTTT. Its translation is CASNTRDRVAGELFF.